Included here is one T cell receptor beta chain sequence, with context. Generated by immunoSEQ multiplex PCR, the TCRdb table keeps only in-frame clones and is missing some. In the table there are approximately 940,000 clones, more than 75% of which are singletons. This CDR3 region has 15 residues. The germline gives CDR1 LNHNV, CDR2 YYDKDF (reference sequence). V lost 0 bases and J lost 6, with 11 bases in between. The entry originates in a study of shared clonotypes between healthy human individuals. Healthy adults negative for HIV, lacking recent acute infections or vaccinations, served as donors. Input material: memory CD4+ T cells sorted from blood. Regarding subset: CD45RA-negative fraction. The TCR comes from a man younger than 35 in good health. The chain has TRBV15 and TRBJ1-4; tentative D call: TRBD1 (6 bases). The CDR3 protein is CATSRDDKGDEKLFF. The CDR3 DNA reads as TGTGCCACCAGCAGAGATGACAAGGGGGATGAAAAACTGTTTTTT.